What follows describes a single T cell receptor (beta chain). Its specificity is unknown. Pooling of second doses given at about 4 or about 12 weeks was done. The data were produced by immunoSEQ multiplex PCR, yet TCRdb's version contains in-frame clones alone and is incomplete. The profile covers some 130,000 clones, with roughly 93% appearing a single time and approximately 7% taken by the ten largest. This record comes from a study of T cell responses to AZD1222 COVID-19 vaccine. The study, taken as a whole, reports: Mostly white British, mostly female donors; authors suggested clonal diversity may be underestimated. Sampling captured repertoires only after the peak T cell response.

V lost 3 bases to trimming and J lost 2 bases; unmatched junction nucleotides: 6. From germline, CDR1 is KGHDR and CDR2 SFDVKD. The CDR3 totals 15 residues. The sequencing here drew on peripheral blood, taken 28 days after the second AZD1222 dose. The source is an adult who received the AZD1222 COVID-19 vaccine. The chain is built from TRBV24-1 and TRBJ2-7; 7 bases fit TRBD1. The CDR3 sequence is CATSDLRDSAYEQYF. For the CDR3, the DNA is TGTGCCACCAGTGATCTCCGGGACAGCGCCTACGAGCAGTACTTC.